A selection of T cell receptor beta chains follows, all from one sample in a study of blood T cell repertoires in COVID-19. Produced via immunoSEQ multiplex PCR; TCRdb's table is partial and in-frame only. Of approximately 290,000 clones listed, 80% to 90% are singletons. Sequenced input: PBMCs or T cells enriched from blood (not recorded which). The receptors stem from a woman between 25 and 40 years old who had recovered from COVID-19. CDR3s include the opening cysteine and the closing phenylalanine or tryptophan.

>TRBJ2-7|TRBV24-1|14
CATSTGGSSYEQYF
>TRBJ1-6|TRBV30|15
CAWRDSGSYNSPLHF
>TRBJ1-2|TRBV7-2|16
CASSLRGGTTNYGYTF
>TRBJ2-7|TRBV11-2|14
CASRMASGAYEQYF
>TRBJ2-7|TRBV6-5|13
CANSGTGPYEQYF
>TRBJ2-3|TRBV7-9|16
CASSPPGQGMTDTQYF
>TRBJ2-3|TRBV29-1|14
CSVVGRTSTDTQYF
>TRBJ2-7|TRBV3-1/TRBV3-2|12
CASSRDTYEQYF
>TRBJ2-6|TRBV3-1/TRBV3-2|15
CASSRTGTGANVLTF
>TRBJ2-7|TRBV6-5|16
CASSYRTSGRSYEQYF
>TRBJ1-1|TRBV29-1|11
CSVRANTEAFF
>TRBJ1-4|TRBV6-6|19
CASSQHQAPMGTVNEKLFF
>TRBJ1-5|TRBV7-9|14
CASSGGLYVQPQHF
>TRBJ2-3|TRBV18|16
CASSPGAGAFADTQYF
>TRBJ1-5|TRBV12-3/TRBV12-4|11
CASSSTGSQHF
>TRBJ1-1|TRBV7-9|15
CASSRTDTGDTEAFF
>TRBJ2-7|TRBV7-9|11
CASSSTEEQYF
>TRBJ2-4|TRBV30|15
CAWSGSVLAKNIQYF
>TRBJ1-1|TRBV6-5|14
CASSYYGLTGEAFF
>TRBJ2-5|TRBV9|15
CASSVGPQGQETQYF
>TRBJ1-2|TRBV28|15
CASSLLTGTNYGYTF
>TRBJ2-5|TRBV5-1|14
CASRSDRGQETQYF
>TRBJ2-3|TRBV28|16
CASSYRLAGLADTQYF
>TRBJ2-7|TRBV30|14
CAWSLSAGIDEQYF
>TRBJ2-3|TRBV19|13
CATRPAGSDTQYF
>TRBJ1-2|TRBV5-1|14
CASSLMGQDYGYTF
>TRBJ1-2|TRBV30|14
CAWRKTGTNYGYTF
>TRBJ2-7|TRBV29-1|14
CSVTLRLALGEQYF
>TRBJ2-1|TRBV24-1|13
CATSDFSRVGQFF
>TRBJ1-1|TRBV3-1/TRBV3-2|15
CASSQGSHPNTEAFF
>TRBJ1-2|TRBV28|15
CASSLSGTGRYGYTF
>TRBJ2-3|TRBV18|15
CASSPLPGGTDTQYF
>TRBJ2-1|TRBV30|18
CAWSVLTGSLAGNNEQFF
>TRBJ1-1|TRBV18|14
CATRDTGQNTEAFF
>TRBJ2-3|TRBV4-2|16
CASSQEGGGVADTQYF
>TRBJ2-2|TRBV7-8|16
CASSLFSVKNTGELFF
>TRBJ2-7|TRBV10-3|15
CAIRSMGLAVDEQYF
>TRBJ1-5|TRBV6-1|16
CASSESRGYSNQPQHF
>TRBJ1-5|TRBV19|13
CASSSTGSQPQHF
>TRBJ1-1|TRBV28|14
CASSLGGRGTEAFF
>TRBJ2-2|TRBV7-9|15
CASSSRGLYTGELFF
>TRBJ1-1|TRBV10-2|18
CASRQGGDRHYPNTEAFF
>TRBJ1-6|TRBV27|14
CASSFRESSSPLHF
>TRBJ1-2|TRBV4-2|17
CASSQDQPLTGDQGYTF
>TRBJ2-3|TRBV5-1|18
CASSFQHRTSGRTDTQYF
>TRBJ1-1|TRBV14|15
CASSQSTGVNTEAFF
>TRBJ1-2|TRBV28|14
CASRRQANFYGYTF
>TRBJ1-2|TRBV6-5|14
CASKATATNYGYTF
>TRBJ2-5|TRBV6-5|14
CASSKAGGGKTQYF
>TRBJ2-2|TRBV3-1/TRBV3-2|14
CASSQELSTGELFF
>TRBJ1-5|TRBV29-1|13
CSVMDREDQPQHF
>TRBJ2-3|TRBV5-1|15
CASSIRQEGTDTQYF
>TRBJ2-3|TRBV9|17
CASSAGEKPQVSDTQYF
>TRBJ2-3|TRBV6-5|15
CASIRSVAGTDTQYF